This T cell receptor (beta chain) is drawn from a study of T-cell reconstitution after alpha-beta-depleted transplantation in children. Trimming took 1 base from V and 7 from J, leaving 15 bases between them. CDR3 size: 15 residues. CDR1 SGHRS and CDR2 YFSETQ come from the germline V gene. A TCRbeta library incorporating unique molecular identifiers was prepared. MiXCR was run by TCRdb on the PCR reads, yielding one entry per CDR3 protein. This table has more than 150,000 distinct CDR3 sequences, approximately 15% appearing once. This clonotype was detected ten times or more. The material was PBMCs from the stem cell graft donor, obtained from the stem cell graft. This sequence originates from a human donor who donated a stem cell graft to a child with acute lymphoblastic leukemia. The rearrangement uses TRBV5-1 and TRBJ1-5, with D possibly TRBD1 on 5 matching bases. This CDR3 reads CASSLTGGGDQPQHF. The CDR3 DNA follows: TGCGCCAGCAGCTTGACAGGTGGAGGCGACCAGCCCCAGCATTTT.